This entry features one T cell receptor (beta chain) sequence. The clone's antigen remains unknown. It has no much larger one-base neighbor in the sample; base qualities were not kept. V and J are truncated by 8 bases and 2 bases respectively, leaving an intervening sequence of 16 bases. The cysteine opens and the phenylalanine closes a CDR3 of 14 amino acids. The read is trimmed to its CDR3 DNA, 42 bases read in frame from base 1. CDR1 and CDR2 are read off the germline V gene as SGHTA and FQGNSA. To demonstrate the VDJtools post-analysis software, the study profiled TCR beta repertoires from the peripheral blood of around 13 young patients with multiple sclerosis. The multiple sclerosis patients were children and adolescents ranging in age from roughly 6 to 15 years. These data belong to a study of post-analysis software for immune sequencing data (dated by TCRdb to between 2014 and 2016). Background on the whole study: Disease courses on record covered relapsing-remitting, secondary progressive and progressive-relapsing multiple sclerosis, though some patients had no subtype annotation. Patient repertoires were compared against 10 to 12 previously published healthy control repertoires from donors aged 6 to 25 years. A subset of samples was prepared in parallel using single-end sample barcoding, then pooled and co-amplified after Illumina adapter ligation.

General findings and caveats noted by the study authors: Significantly higher frequencies in patients than in controls were found for five or six TRBV segments, including TRBV5-6, TRBV5-1 and TRBV20-1. Multiple sclerosis patients had significantly lower normalized Chao1 diversity than controls, a result that suggests substantial peripheral T-cell clonal expansion. The multiple sclerosis patient group was slightly younger than the control group. Direct clustering with F measure showed strong co-clustering of samples prepared in the same batch, prompting a batch-effect correction.

Library preparation employed PCR. TCRdb names Illumina HiSeq 2500 as the instrument used. To reduce PCR and sequencing biases, unique molecular identifiers were built into the TCR beta cDNA libraries. Per 1 to 10 million input T cells, some 500,000 cDNA molecules were obtained, such that each molecule approximated one T cell. The patient libraries were prepared and sequenced using the same protocol as the earlier healthy control dataset. Within a given batch, samples were prepared together, multiplexed and sequenced on the same HiSeq lane. On the study's bioinformatics: Raw barcoded reads were processed with MIGEC, and single-read molecular identifier groups were discarded before consensus assembly and CDR3 extraction. Clonotype tables were post-analysed with VDJtools, normalizing diversity by down-sampling all datasets to the smallest sample size. In repertoire overlap clustering, CDR3 amino acid sequences, but not nucleotide sequences, were matched to correct batch-related cross-sample contamination. TCRdb took the public reads, trimmed them with fastp at Q25, ran MiXCR for clone calling and kept in-frame beta chains. Rows are unified per CDR3 protein, each entry keeping the most common DNA and genes. The V and J calls shown here were made by TCRdb, not taken from the authors' results. The sample table contains about 770,000 distinct CDR3 sequences; only one count was recorded for just over 45% of them. The ten biggest clones cover approximately 5% of the sample.

The clonotype was recovered from a girl aged 10-17 years with multiple sclerosis. The V gene is TRBV7-2 and the J gene is TRBJ2-7, with TRBD2 as a weak D call on 7 bases. Sequencing input: blood. DNA sequence: TGTGCCAGCCGACTTCCCGGGGGGCCCTACGAGCAGTACTTC. This encodes CASRLPGGPYEQYF. The CDR3, completed at both ends by the reference TRBV7-2 and TRBJ2-7 genes, gives the full variable domain GAGVSQSPSNKVTEKGKDVELRCDPISGHTALYWYRQSLGQGLEFLIYFQGNSAPDKSGLPSDRFSAERTGGSVSTLTIQRTQQEDSAVYLCASRLPGGPYEQYFGPGTRLTVT.